The 12 T cell receptor beta chains reported below all come from one sample, sequenced in a study of CD8 T cells in ankylosing spondylitis. TCRdb re-derived calls from the 5' RACE reads in MiXCR, one entry per CDR3 protein. The sample contains over 110,000 distinct CDR3 sequences, 6.5% to 8.5% of which appear only once. The specimen was synovial fluid, either unsorted or a sorted T cell fraction (not recorded which). These receptors all come from a male donor with ankylosing spondylitis.

This clonotype was seen at least ten times. The genes are TRBV5-1 and TRBJ2-5; 10 nucleotides agree with TRBD1. The CDR3 totals 15 residues. V lost 0 bases and J lost 5; bases outside the gene matches: 4. Germline loops: CDR1 SGHRS, CDR2 YFSETQ. This chain's CDR3 is CASSLVTGGAETQYF. Written as DNA, the CDR3 is TGCGCCAGCAGCTTGGTGACAGGGGGCGCGGAGACCCAGTACTTC.

In this sample, this clonotype turned up many times. The V gene is TRBV7-3, the J gene TRBJ2-1; D is uncertain. The CDR3 is 12 amino acids. Germline CDR1 is SGHTA and CDR2 is FQGTGA. Trimming took 4 bases from V and 5 from J, leaving 6 bases between them. The CDR3 coding sequence is TGTGCCAGCAGCTCCCCAAACAATGAGCAGTTCTTC. This encodes CASSSPNNEQFF.

This clonotype was detected many times. DNA for the CDR3: TGTGCCAGCAGCTCAATCACGACAGTCGGTTCACCCCTCCACTTT. Its protein is CASSSITTVGSPLHF. V gene TRBV28 combines with J gene TRBJ1-6, with D possibly being TRBD1 (5 bases). The CDR3 contains 15 residues. Trimming removed 6 bases from V and 9 bases from J, with 18 bases in between. The germline CDR1 and CDR2 sequences are MDHEN and SYDVKM.

This clonotype was seen only a few times. V and J are TRBV10-3 and TRBJ2-7; 8 bases align to TRBD1. After removal of 7 bases from V and 0 bases from J, the junction contained 11 bases not matched to a gene. The length of the CDR3 is 16 residues. The germline gives CDR1 ENHRY, CDR2 SYGVKD. The CDR3 sequence is CAINRYDRGSSYEQYF. The CDR3 nucleotides are TGTGCCATCAATAGATACGACAGGGGAAGCTCCTACGAGCAGTACTTC.

The gene calls are TRBV5-6 and TRBJ2-1, with no clear D. CDR1 is SGHDT and CDR2 is YYEEEE in the germline V gene. Trimming took off 0 bases at V and 0 bases at J, with 13 bases between the two ends. The length of the CDR3 is 17 residues. The CDR3 spells CASSLDGYPSSYNEQFF. In DNA, the CDR3 is TGTGCCAGCAGCTTGGACGGCTATCCGAGCTCCTACAATGAGCAGTTCTTC.

Here the CDR3 reads CASTKQVTSGTYYYEQYF. In DNA form, the CDR3 reads TGTGCCTCCACCAAACAGGTCACTAGCGGAACATATTACTACGAGCAGTACTTC. The chain uses TRBV3-1 and TRBJ2-7; TRBD2 matches 8 bases. The CDR3 has 18 residues. CDR1 LGHDT and CDR2 YNNKEL come from the germline V gene (reference sequence). The ends lost 11 bases at V and 3 bases at J; junction bases unmatched: 24.

DNA of the CDR3: TGCAGCGCCAAGCGCGGGACAGGTAAAAATGAGCAGTTCTTC. This gives the protein CSAKRGTGKNEQFF. The chain joins TRBV29-1 to TRBJ2-1; TRBD1 matches at 8 bases. V lost 7 bases to trimming and J lost 7 bases; unmatched junction nucleotides: 12. Germline V gene sequence: CDR1 SQVTM, CDR2 ANQGSEA. There are 14 residues in the CDR3.

Ten or more counts support this clonotype. The chain couples TRBV20-1 to TRBJ2-1; D unresolved. Trimming removed 3 bases at V and 7 bases at J, with 4 bases between. CDR1 DFQATT and CDR2 SNEGSKA come from the germline V gene (reference sequence). This CDR3 is 10 amino acids long. CDR3 amino acids: CSASRNEQFF. The DNA for the CDR3 is TGCAGTGCTAGTCGGAATGAGCAGTTCTTC.

This clonotype was picked up many times. V is TRBV27 and J is TRBJ1-6; D remains unclear. The CDR3 runs 13 residues. V was trimmed by 10 bases and J by 6 bases, leaving 13 bases between them. Per germline, CDR1 MNHEY and CDR2 SMNVEV (reference sequence). The CDR3 here is CATAFTGNSPLHF. The CDR3 coding sequence is TGTGCCACCGCGTTTACGGGTAATTCACCCCTCCACTTT.

This clonotype was counted at least ten times. The rearrangement links TRBV20-1 to TRBJ2-4; 7 bases agree with TRBD2. The germline V gene has CDR1 DFQATT and CDR2 SNEGSKA (reference sequence). With V trimmed by 5 bases and J by 2 bases, 12 bases remained unmatched. This CDR3 has 16 amino acids. The CDR3 region has the DNA TGCAGTGCTCCCCCCGGTACCGGGGGGTCCAAAAACATTCAGTACTTC. It encodes CSAPPGTGGSKNIQYF.

This clonotype turned up a few times. The rearrangement uses TRBV9 and TRBJ2-3; 7 bases line up with TRBD2. The CDR3 covers 15 residues. The junction had 3 bases not matched to a gene; V was cut back by 2 bases and J by 0 bases. Germline V gives CDR1 SGDLS, CDR2 YYNGEE. The CDR3 DNA sequence: TGTGCCAGCAGCGTCATGGGGGGGAGCACAGATACGCAGTATTTT. Its translation: CASSVMGGSTDTQYF.

This chain links TRBV6-5 with TRBJ2-1; 7 bases map to TRBD2. The junction had 12 bases not matched to a gene; V was cut back by 6 bases and J by 7 bases. This CDR3 comprises 15 residues. Per the germline V gene, CDR1 is MNHEY and CDR2 is SVGAGI. For the CDR3, the DNA is TGTGCCAGCAGCATTACTAGAGGGAGGGAGAATGAGCAGTTCTTC. This codes for CASSITRGRENEQFF.